What follows is one T cell receptor beta chain and its context. Antigen: not known. The J segment lost 7 bases and the V segment lost 5 bases, leaving 13 bases of the junction unmatched. Germline V gives CDR1 SGHTA, CDR2 FQGNSA. The CDR3 is made up of 15 amino acids. This sample was included in a study of a mutant IDH1 vaccine in newly diagnosed glioma. Overall study context: Patients got their first vaccination 4-6 weeks after radiotherapy alone, or with temozolomide cycles. Study-wide results and caveats: There seemed to be no relation between pseudoprogression and changes in top peripheral T cell clonotypes.

Generated by immunoSEQ multiplex PCR, the TCRdb table keeps only in-frame clones and is missing some. The sample lists over 45,000 clones; roughly 92% were seen once. Time point: week 35, safety follow-up. A 20-mer mutant IDH1 peptide at 300 ug was injected subcutaneously with topical imiquimod. In weeks 1, 3, 5, 7, 11, 15, 19 and 23, patients were immunized, eight times in all. The sample consisted of PBMCs, taken from a glioma patient whose treatment included an IDH1 peptide vaccine. The V call is TRBV7-2, the J call TRBJ2-7; the match to TRBD1 covers 8 bases. The TCR originated in a man aged 45-65 years with glioma. The CDR3 here is CASSPIPGRGREQYF. CDR3 coding DNA: TGTGCCAGCAGCCCCATCCCGGGCAGGGGGCGGGAGCAGTACTTC.